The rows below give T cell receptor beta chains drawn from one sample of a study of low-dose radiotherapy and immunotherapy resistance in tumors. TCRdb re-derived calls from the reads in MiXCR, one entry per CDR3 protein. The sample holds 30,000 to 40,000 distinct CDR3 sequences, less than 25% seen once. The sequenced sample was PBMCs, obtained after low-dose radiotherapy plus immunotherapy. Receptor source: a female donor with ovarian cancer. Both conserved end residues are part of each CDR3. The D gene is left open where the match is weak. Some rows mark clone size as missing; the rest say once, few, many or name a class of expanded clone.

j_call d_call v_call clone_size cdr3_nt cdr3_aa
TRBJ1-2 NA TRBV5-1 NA TGCGCCAGCAGCCGGGGTGAAGGGTATGGCTACACCTTC CASSRGEGYGYTF
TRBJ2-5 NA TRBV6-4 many TGTGCCAGCAACCAAGAGACCCAGTACTTC CASNQETQYF
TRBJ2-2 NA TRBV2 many TGTGCCAGCGCCCGACTACAGGGGAACACCGGGGAGCTGTTTTTT CASARLQGNTGELFF
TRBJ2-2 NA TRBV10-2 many TGCGCCAGCAGCCCGCCGGGCACCGGGGAGCTGTTTTTT CASSPPGTGELFF
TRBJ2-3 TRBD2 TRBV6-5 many TGTGCCAGCAACCAACTAGCGGGGGGGCCGAGAGATACGCAGTATTTT CASNQLAGGPRDTQYF
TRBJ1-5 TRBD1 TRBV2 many TGTGCCAGCAGTAAGGACAGGGGTGGCCAGCATTTT CASSKDRGGQHF
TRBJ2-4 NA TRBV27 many TGTGCCAGCAGTAGGGCGTCCGGGGAAATGGGCATTCAGTACTTC CASSRASGEMGIQYF
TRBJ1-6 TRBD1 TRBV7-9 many TGTGCCAGCAGCCCCCAGACAGGGGCCAATAATTCACCCCTCCACTTT CASSPQTGANNSPLHF
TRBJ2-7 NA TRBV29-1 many TGCAGCGTTGAAGATACAAGAGGACTCCCCCATCAGAGCTCCTACGAGCAGTACTTC CSVEDTRGLPHQSSYEQYF
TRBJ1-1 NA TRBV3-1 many TGTGCCAGCAGCCAGAAGGACACTGAAGCTTTCTTT CASSQKDTEAFF
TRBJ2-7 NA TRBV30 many TGTGCCTGGAGTCGACAACTCGAGCAGTACTTC CAWSRQLEQYF
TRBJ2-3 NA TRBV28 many TGTGCCAGCAGTAAGCCGACAGGACCTAGCACAGATACGCAGTATTTT CASSKPTGPSTDTQYF
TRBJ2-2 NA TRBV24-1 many TGTGCCACCAGTGACCCGAGATCTTCCACCGGGGAGCTGTTTTTT CATSDPRSSTGELFF
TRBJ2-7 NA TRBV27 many TGTGCCAGCAGTTTTTTCAAACCCCCTCCCTACGAGCAGTACTTC CASSFFKPPPYEQYF
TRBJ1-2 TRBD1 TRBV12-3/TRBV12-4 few TGTGCCAGCAGCCGCACAGGGGGCGGATTTGGCTACACCTTC CASSRTGGGFGYTF
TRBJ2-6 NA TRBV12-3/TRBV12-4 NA TGTGCCAGCAGTTCGGACAGCTCTGGGGCCAACGTCCTGACTTTC CASSSDSSGANVLTF
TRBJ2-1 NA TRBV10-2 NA TGCGCCAGCAGTTATACTGGCTCCTACAATGAGCAGTTCTTC CASSYTGSYNEQFF
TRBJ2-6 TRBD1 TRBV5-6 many TGTGCCAGTCAACAGGGGCCCTCTGGGGCCAACGTCCTGACTTTC CASQQGPSGANVLTF
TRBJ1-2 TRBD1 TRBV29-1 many TGCAGCGTTCGGACAGGGTCTGGCTATGGCTACACCTTC CSVRTGSGYGYTF
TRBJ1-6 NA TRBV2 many TGTGCCAGCAGTGAAGTTGAGGGGAATTCACCCCTCCACTTT CASSEVEGNSPLHF
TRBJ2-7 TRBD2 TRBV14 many TGTGCCAGCAGCCAAACGGAGGCTAGCGGGAGACCAGGCTACGAGCAGTACTTC CASSQTEASGRPGYEQYF
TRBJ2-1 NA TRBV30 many TGTGCCTGGACAGCAGGGGCGGGCTCCTACAATGAGCAGTTCTTC CAWTAGAGSYNEQFF
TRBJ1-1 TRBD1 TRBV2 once TGTGCCAGCAGACTAGGACAGGGGATGAACACTGAAGCTTTCTTT CASRLGQGMNTEAFF
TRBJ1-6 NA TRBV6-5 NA TGTGCCAGCAGCCCCCTTGGGGGCTCACCCCTCCACTTT CASSPLGGSPLHF
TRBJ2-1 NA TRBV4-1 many TGCGCCAGCAGCCAAACACACGGACTCTCCTACGATGAGCAGTTCTTC CASSQTHGLSYDEQFF
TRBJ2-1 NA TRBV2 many TGTGCCAGCAGTGTTTTAGAAAGGAGTGAGCAGTTCTTC CASSVLERSEQFF
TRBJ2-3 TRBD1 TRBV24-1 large TGTGCCACCAGTGATCTAGGACAGGGGGCAAGCACAGATACGCAGTATTTT CATSDLGQGASTDTQYF
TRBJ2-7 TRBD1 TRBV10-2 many TGCGCCAGTGGGGCCGGACAGGGGATTTACGAGCAGTACTTC CASGAGQGIYEQYF
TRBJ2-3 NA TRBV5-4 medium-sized TGTGCCAGCAGTACTGGGTGGGGCCGAGATACGCAGTATTTT CASSTGWGRDTQYF
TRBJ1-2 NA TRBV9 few TGTGCCAGCAGCGACAGGGAGCCCAACTATGGCTACACCTTC CASSDREPNYGYTF
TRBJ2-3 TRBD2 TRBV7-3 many TGTGCCAGCAGCCCCGTATGGGGAGGGCTAGGGGATACGCAGTATTTT CASSPVWGGLGDTQYF
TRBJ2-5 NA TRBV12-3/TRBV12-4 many TGTGCCAGCAGTTGGGGACAAGAGACCCAGTACTTC CASSWGQETQYF
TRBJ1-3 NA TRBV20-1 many TGCAGTGCCCATACAGGTCCTGGAAACACCATATATTTT CSAHTGPGNTIYF
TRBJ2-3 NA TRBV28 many TGTGCCAGCAGTCCTTCTTTATTGGCCAGCACAGATACGCAGTATTTT CASSPSLLASTDTQYF
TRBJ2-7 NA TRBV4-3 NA TGCGCCAGCAGCCAAGTCCCGTACTACGAGCAGTACTTC CASSQVPYYEQYF
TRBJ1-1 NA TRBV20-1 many TGCAGTGCTAGAGAGGGGGTCGGGTCTGAAGCTTTCTTT CSAREGVGSEAFF
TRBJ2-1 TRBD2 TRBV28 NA TGTGCCAGCACCCAGCCCTACCGACTAGCGGGAGTCCACAACAATGAGCAGTTCTTC CASTQPYRLAGVHNNEQFF
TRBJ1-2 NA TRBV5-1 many TGCGCCAGCAGCGAGGGGACTGCCTATGGCTACACCTTC CASSEGTAYGYTF
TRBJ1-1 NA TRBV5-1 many TGCGCCAGCAGCCCCCGGACAGCGAAGACTGAAGCTTTCTTT CASSPRTAKTEAFF
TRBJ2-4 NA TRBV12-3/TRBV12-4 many TGTGCCAGCAGTTTAATGACAGGATCGATCAACTTC CASSLMTGSINF
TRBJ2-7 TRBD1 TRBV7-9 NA TGTGCCAGCAACGGACAGGGATTAGCCGAGCAGTACTTC CASNGQGLAEQYF
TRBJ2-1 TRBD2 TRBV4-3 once TGCGCCAGCAGCCAGTCCGGGACTAGCGGTTACAATGAGCAGTTCTTC CASSQSGTSGYNEQFF
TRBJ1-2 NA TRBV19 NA TGTGCCAGTAGTCCATTGGTTCCTTTTACAGGAGTGTACGCGGGGAGCTATGGCTACACCTTC CASSPLVPFTGVYAGSYGYTF
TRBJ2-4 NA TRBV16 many TGTGCCAGCAGCCAATCGATAGCCAAAAACATTCAGTACTTC CASSQSIAKNIQYF
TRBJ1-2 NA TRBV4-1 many TGCGCCAGCAGCCAAGAGGGGGACGAGGGGTACTATGGCTACACCTTC CASSQEGDEGYYGYTF
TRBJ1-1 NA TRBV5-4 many TGTGCCAGCAGCTGGGGGGGCGGCGCGTATCAGGAAGCTTTCTTT CASSWGGGAYQEAFF
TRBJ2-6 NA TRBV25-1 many TGTGCCAGCAGTGAAGGGGTTGCTGGGGCCAACGTCCTGACTTTC CASSEGVAGANVLTF
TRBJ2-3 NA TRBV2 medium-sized TGTGCCAGCAGTGGCGCCACAGATACGCAGTATTTT CASSGATDTQYF
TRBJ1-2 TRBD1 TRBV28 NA TGTGCCAGCAGTTTATTACCGGGACAGGGACCGGAAGGCTACACCTTC CASSLLPGQGPEGYTF
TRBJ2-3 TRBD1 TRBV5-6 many TGTGCCAGCAGGGCAAGACAGGGAAGCACAGATACGCAGTATTTT CASRARQGSTDTQYF
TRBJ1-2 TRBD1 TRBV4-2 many TGTGCCAGCAGCCCATCACGGGACAGGGTGCGGAATGGCTACACCTTC CASSPSRDRVRNGYTF
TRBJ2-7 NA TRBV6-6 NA TGTGCCAGCAGGTTTCAACCGGACTACGAGCAGTACTTC CASRFQPDYEQYF
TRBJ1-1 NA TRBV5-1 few TGCGCCAGCAGCTTTAAGGAGAACACTGAAGCTTTCTTT CASSFKENTEAFF
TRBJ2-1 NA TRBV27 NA TGTGCCAGCAGTTCAAGGTTTAATGAGCAGTTCTTC CASSSRFNEQFF